Given below is one TCR beta chain in context. Assay used: immunoSEQ multiplex PCR; TCRdb lists only in-frame clones, some missing. The table shows fewer than 850,000 clones, with less than 80% occurring only once. In germline, CDR1 is MDHEN, CDR2 SYDVKM. The CDR3 is 14 amino acids. V was pared by 4 bases and J by 5 bases, with 7 bases of the junction left unmatched. This sample stems from a study of shared clonotypes between healthy human individuals. The receptor was isolated from a woman aged 30 to 39 in good health. The specimen sequenced was memory CD4+ T cells sorted from blood. Subset here: CD45RA-negative fraction. The chain recombines TRBV28 with TRBJ2-5; 7 bases agree with TRBD1. The chain's CDR3 is CASSSQGIWETQYF. CDR3 nucleotide sequence: TGTGCCAGCAGTTCACAGGGGATTTGGGAGACCCAGTACTTC. Using reference TRBV28 and TRBJ2-5 for the parts outside the CDR3, the full variable domain is DVKVTQSSRYLVKRTGEKVFLECVQDMDHENMFWYRQDPGLGLRLIYFSYDVKMKEKGDIPEGYSVSREKKERFSLILESASTNQTSMYLCASSSQGIWETQYFGPGTRLLVL.